These T cell receptor beta chains were read from a single sample in a study of T cell responses to AZD1222 COVID-19 vaccine. Sequencing was performed with immunoSEQ multiplex PCR; in TCRdb, only in-frame clones are kept and a portion is missing. The data contain approximately 170,000 clones, just over 85% of them singletons. Specimen: peripheral blood, collected 28 days after the second AZD1222 dose. These receptors were collected from an adult who received the AZD1222 COVID-19 vaccine. Both conserved end residues are part of each CDR3. Fields, in order: J gene, D gene, clone size, V gene, CDR3 DNA, CDR3 protein. The D gene is left open where the match is weak. Size is omitted from some rows. Given values are once, few, many or a class for expanded clones.

TRBJ2-7,TRBD2,few,TRBV19,TGTGCCAGTAGTCGGCTAGCGGGGACTTCCTACGAGCAGTACTTC,CASSRLAGTSYEQYF
TRBJ1-1,-,few,TRBV5-1,TGCGCCAGCAGCACGGACAGTGGGCAGGACACTGAAGCTTTCTTT,CASSTDSGQDTEAFF
TRBJ1-1,-,-,TRBV28,TGTGCCAGCAGTCTCCCCTTGACCGGTATGAACACTGAAGCTTTCTTT,CASSLPLTGMNTEAFF
TRBJ1-1,-,-,TRBV19,TGTGCCAGTAGCATAGATGGGTTTATGAACACTGAAGCTTTCTTT,CASSIDGFMNTEAFF
TRBJ2-3,-,-,TRBV4-3,TGCGCCAGCAGCCAGCAGGGGGGAGATACGCAGTATTTT,CASSQQGGDTQYF
TRBJ1-1,TRBD1,few,TRBV7-9,TGTGCCAGCAGCAGGACAGGGGACGCCCGACTGGCCACTGAAGCTTTCTTT,CASSRTGDARLATEAFF
TRBJ1-2,TRBD1,-,TRBV28,TGTGCCAGCAGTTTATGGACAGGGCCGCTTCTTAACTATGGCTACACCTTC,CASSLWTGPLLNYGYTF
TRBJ1-2,-,-,TRBV7-2,TGTGCCAGCAGCTTAGGGGGACCCAGGGCCGGGGGCTACACCTTC,CASSLGGPRAGGYTF
TRBJ2-7,TRBD1,-,TRBV27,TGTGCCAGCAGGCCTGGGACAGGGAGCTCCTACGAGCAGTACTTC,CASRPGTGSSYEQYF
TRBJ1-2,TRBD1,-,TRBV24-1,TGTGCCACCAGTGGGATCCACAGGGGTGGAGTCTATGGCTACACCTTC,CATSGIHRGGVYGYTF
TRBJ2-1,-,-,TRBV5-1,TGCGCCAGCAGCCTGACCTGGGGGGACTCCTACAATGAGCAGTTCTTC,CASSLTWGDSYNEQFF
TRBJ1-3,TRBD1,once,TRBV6-6,TGTGCCAGCAGTCGCGTGGGACAGCCACTCTCTGGAAACACCATATATTTT,CASSRVGQPLSGNTIYF
TRBJ2-1,-,-,TRBV4-2,TGTGCCAGCAGCCAAGAAGGGTCTGTCAATGAGCAGTTCTTC,CASSQEGSVNEQFF
TRBJ2-7,-,-,TRBV6-5,TGTGCCAGCAGTTACTCGCGGCAGGGGGGCTCCTACGAGCAGTACTTC,CASSYSRQGGSYEQYF
TRBJ1-5,-,-,TRBV4-1,TGCGCCAGCAGCCAAGATTGGGGGGTGGGTCAGCCCCAGCATTTT,CASSQDWGVGQPQHF
TRBJ2-7,-,-,TRBV15,TGTGCCACCAGCAGAGAAGGTCAGAGGTCCTACGAGCAGTACTTC,CATSREGQRSYEQYF
TRBJ1-5,TRBD1,-,TRBV2,TGTGCCAGCAGTCGGGAAGGGACAGGCAATCAGCCCCAGCATTTT,CASSREGTGNQPQHF
TRBJ1-4,-,-,TRBV5-4,TGTGCCAGCAGCCTCACACAGGGAGCACTGTTTTTT,CASSLTQGALFF
TRBJ2-2,-,few,TRBV6-4,TGTGCCAGCAGTGACTCAATCGAGTCCAGGGAGCTGTTTTTT,CASSDSIESRELFF
TRBJ2-7,-,once,TRBV6-5,TGTGCCAGTAGCGTGGTTGCCTACGAGCAGTACTTC,CASSVVAYEQYF
TRBJ1-6,-,-,TRBV5-5,TGTGCCAGCAGCTTGGTCCCCAGGGGTTCACCCCTCCACTTT,CASSLVPRGSPLHF
TRBJ2-6,TRBD1,-,TRBV7-2,TGTGCCAGCAGCGCCCGGGACAGGTTAACCTCTGGGGCCAACGTCCTGACTTTC,CASSARDRLTSGANVLTF
TRBJ2-7,-,-,TRBV11-2,TGTGCCAGCAGCTTAGTTGTCCCGGGCCCGATCACCTACGAGCAGTACTTC,CASSLVVPGPITYEQYF
TRBJ2-3,-,-,TRBV30,TGTGCCTGTCGCGCCGCGATTACGCAGTATTTT,CACRAAITQYF
TRBJ1-2,-,-,TRBV28,TGTGCCAGCAGTTCCTCCCCAATTAACTATGGCTACACCTTC,CASSSSPINYGYTF
TRBJ2-1,TRBD1,few,TRBV6-2/TRBV6-3,TGTGCCAGCAGTCCGGCAGGGGGTCGGAATGAGCAGTTCTTC,CASSPAGGRNEQFF